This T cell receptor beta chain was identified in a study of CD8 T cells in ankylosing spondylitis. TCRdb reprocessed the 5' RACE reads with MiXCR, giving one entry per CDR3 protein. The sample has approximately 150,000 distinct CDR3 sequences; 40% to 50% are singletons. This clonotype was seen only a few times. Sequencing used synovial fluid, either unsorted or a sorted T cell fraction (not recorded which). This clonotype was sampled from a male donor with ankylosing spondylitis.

CDR3 nucleotides: TGTGCCAGCAGTGCCATAGCGGTTCAAGAGACCCAGTACTTC. This sequence encodes CASSAIAVQETQYF. The chain combines TRBV28 with TRBJ2-5, with D possibly matching TRBD2 (6 bases). CDR3 size: 14 residues. CDR1 and CDR2 (germline): MDHEN, SYDVKM. Trimming removed 5 bases from V and 2 bases from J, with 12 bases in between.